These 14 T cell receptor beta chains were all obtained from the same sample, sequenced in a study of response to subunit inactivated influenza vaccine. One entry per CDR3 protein, called by TCRdb with MiXCR from the RT-PCR reads. The repertoire has almost 600,000 distinct CDR3 sequences, 12% to 15% of them found once; the top ten carry roughly 11%. The material sequenced was PBMCs from blood, taken 11 to 12 days after vaccination. These receptors were taken from a man between 50 and 59 years old who received an inactivated influenza vaccine.

In its sample, this clonotype was seen a few times. The genes are TRBV7-2 and TRBJ2-1; TRBD2 is a possible D gene (5 bases). In germline, CDR1 is SGHTA, CDR2 FQGNSA. The V end was cut by 5 bases, the J end by 7 bases, with 18 bases between. This CDR3 region has 15 residues. The CDR3 coding sequence is TGTGCCAGCAGCCGGACTTGGGCGGGTAGAAATGAGCAGTTCTTC. It translates to CASSRTWAGRNEQFF.

The chain links TRBV5-1 to TRBJ2-5, with D hard to call. The germline V gene has CDR1 SGHRS and CDR2 YFSETQ. There are 14 residues in the CDR3. V was pared by 3 bases and J by 4 bases, with 13 bases between. The CDR3 DNA is TGCGCCAGCAGCTCGGCAGACTCGGGAGAGACCCAGTACTTC. Amino acid sequence: CASSSADSGETQYF. The whole variable domain, filled in from reference TRBV5-1 and TRBJ2-5, reads KAGVTQTPRYLIKTRGQQVTLSCSPISGHRSVSWYQQTPGQGLQFLFEYFSETQRNKGNFPGRFSGRQFSNSRSEMNVSTLELGDSALYLCASSSADSGETQYFGPGTRLLVL.

The rearrangement uses TRBV15 and TRBJ2-6; D gene unclear. V lost 0 bases to trimming and J lost 4 bases, with 7 bases between them. Germline CDR1 and CDR2: LNHNV and YYDKDF (reference sequence). The CDR3 extends over 15 amino acids. This CDR3 reads CATSREFRGANVLTF. The CDR3 region has the DNA TGTGCCACCAGCAGAGAGTTTCGAGGGGCCAACGTCCTGACTTTC.

CDR3 sequence reads: CASTGYGSPLHF. CDR3 sequence (DNA): TGTGCCAGCACCGGTTATGGGTCACCCCTCCACTTT. The chain joins TRBV6-6 to TRBJ1-6; D gene uncertain. This CDR3 spans 12 amino acids. CDR1 is MNHNY, CDR2 SVGAGI, per germline (reference sequence). Trimming left V 7 bases short and J 10 bases short, with 11 bases between.

This chain joins TRBV3-1 and TRBJ2-2; D is unresolved. V lost 4 bases and J 2 bases, leaving 5 bases between the germline ends. This CDR3 is 13 amino acids long. Germline V gene data show CDR1 as LGHDT and CDR2 as YNNKEL (reference sequence). CDR3 loop: CASSRINTGELFF. DNA for the CDR3: TGTGCCAGCAGCCGAATAAACACCGGGGAGCTGTTTTTT.

The chain joins TRBV5-1 to TRBJ2-5, with 8 positions matching TRBD1. V was pared by 4 bases and J by 5 bases, with 19 bases of the junction left unmatched. This CDR3 has 18 residues. Germline V gene data show CDR1 as SGHRS and CDR2 as YFSETQ. The CDR3 is CASSLDRDFQSRVETQYF. DNA for the CDR3: TGCGCCAGCAGCCTGGACAGGGATTTCCAAAGTCGGGTGGAGACCCAGTACTTC.

Remarks on this clonotype: A much larger clone differs from this one at a single base, so this may be a read error. The chain couples TRBV20-1 to TRBJ1-5; D is unresolved. Germline lookup yields CDR1 DFQATT and CDR2 SNEGSKA (reference sequence). This CDR3 has 14 amino acids. V lost 5 bases and J 6 bases, leaving 17 bases between the germline ends. The CDR3 DNA reads as TGCAGTGCTTATGGACGGGGTGCTATTCAGCCCCAGCATTTT. Translated, it gives CSAYGRGAIQPQHF.

V gene TRBV10-3 combines with J gene TRBJ2-3; no clear D gene. The germline V and J ends were trimmed by 5 bases and 6 bases, with 18 bases remaining between them. The CDR3 contains 15 residues. Germline CDR1 and CDR2: ENHRY and SYGVKD. The CDR3 reads CAISPHPVLIDTQYF. DNA of the CDR3: TGTGCCATCAGTCCTCATCCGGTGCTGATTGATACGCAGTATTTT.

The chain combines TRBV27 with TRBJ2-3; 7 nucleotides match TRBD2. The CDR3 has 14 residues. Per the germline V gene, CDR1 is MNHEY and CDR2 is SMNVEV (reference sequence). Losses at the gene ends were 6 bases for V and 6 bases for J; bases not matched to a gene: 9. The CDR3 is CASRREGRRDTQYF. CDR3 nucleotide sequence: TGTGCCAGCAGGAGGGAGGGGCGGCGGGATACGCAGTATTTT.

This clonotype turned up a few times. The chain links TRBV24-1 to TRBJ2-7, with 7 bases fitting TRBD2. V was pared by 4 bases and J by 0 bases, with 8 bases of the junction left unmatched. Germline values: CDR1 KGHDR, CDR2 SFDVKD. The CDR3 runs to 16 residues. The CDR3 spells CATSDLTSASSYEQYF. As DNA, the CDR3 is TGTGCCACCAGTGACCTCACTAGCGCGAGCTCCTACGAGCAGTACTTC.

V is TRBV30 and J is TRBJ2-7, with D maybe TRBD1 (5 bases). The CDR3 has 13 amino acids. The germline gives CDR1 GTSNPN, CDR2 SVGIG (reference sequence). V was clipped by 2 bases and J by 5 bases, with 13 bases between them. The CDR3 spells CAWSKILRDEQYF. The CDR3 DNA is TGTGCCTGGAGTAAGATACTCAGGGACGAGCAGTACTTC.

The rearrangement links TRBV6-5 to TRBJ2-7, with a possible D match to TRBD2 (6 bases). The CDR3 runs 15 residues. Germline lookup yields CDR1 MNHEY and CDR2 SVGAGI. V dropped 0 bases and J dropped 5 bases, with 14 bases sitting between them. DNA of the CDR3: TGTGCCAGCAGTTACTCATGGAGGGTTTCCAACGAGCAGTACTTC. Protein sequence: CASSYSWRVSNEQYF.

The chain joins TRBV18 to TRBJ2-2; TRBD2 matches at 9 bases. With 0 bases clipped from V and 2 bases from J, the junction kept 13 bases outside the gene matches. Germline CDR1 KGHSH, CDR2 LQKENI. The CDR3 contains 20 residues. CDR3 DNA: TGTGCCAGCTCACCACCCACTAGCGGGTTCGACCTGTATAACACCGGGGAGCTGTTTTTT. This encodes CASSPPTSGFDLYNTGELFF.

The chain uses TRBV14 and TRBJ2-1, with a tentative D call TRBD2 (6 bases). The germline CDR1 and CDR2 sequences are SGHDN and FVKESK. This CDR3 is 13 amino acids long. Between the trimmed V and J ends, which lost 4 bases and 8 bases, there was a span of 12 bases. The CDR3 reads CASSLNWGDEQFF. CDR3 in DNA: TGTGCCAGCAGCCTAAACTGGGGGGATGAGCAGTTCTTC.